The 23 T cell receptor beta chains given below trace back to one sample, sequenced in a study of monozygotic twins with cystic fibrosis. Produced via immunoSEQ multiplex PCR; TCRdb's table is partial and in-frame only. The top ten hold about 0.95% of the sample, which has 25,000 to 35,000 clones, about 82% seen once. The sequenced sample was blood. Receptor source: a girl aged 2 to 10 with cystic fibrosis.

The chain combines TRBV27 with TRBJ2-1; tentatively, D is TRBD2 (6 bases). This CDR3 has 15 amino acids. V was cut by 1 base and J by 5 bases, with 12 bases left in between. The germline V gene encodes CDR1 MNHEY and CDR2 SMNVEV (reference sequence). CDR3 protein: CASSLYMGLDNEQFF. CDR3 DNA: TGTGCCAGCAGTTTATATATGGGACTGGACAATGAGCAGTTCTTC.

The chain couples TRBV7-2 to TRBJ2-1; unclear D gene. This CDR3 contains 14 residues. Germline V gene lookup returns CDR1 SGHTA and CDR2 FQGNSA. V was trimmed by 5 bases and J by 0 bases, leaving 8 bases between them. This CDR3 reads CASSIFGSYNEQFF. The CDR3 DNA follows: TGTGCCAGCAGCATCTTTGGCTCCTACAATGAGCAGTTCTTC.

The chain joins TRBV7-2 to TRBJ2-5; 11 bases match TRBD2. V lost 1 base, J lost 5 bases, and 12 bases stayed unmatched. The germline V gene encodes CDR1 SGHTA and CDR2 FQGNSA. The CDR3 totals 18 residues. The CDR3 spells CASSLGSSGRTGFETQYF. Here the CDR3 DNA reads TGTGCCAGCAGCTTAGGGTCTAGCGGGAGGACCGGTTTCGAGACCCAGTACTTC. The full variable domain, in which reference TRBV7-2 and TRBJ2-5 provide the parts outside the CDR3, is GAGVSQSPSNKVTEKGKDVELRCDPISGHTALYWYRQSLGQGLEFLIYFQGNSAPDKSGLPSDRFSAERTGGSVSTLTIQRTQQEDSAVYLCASSLGSSGRTGFETQYFGPGTRLLVL.

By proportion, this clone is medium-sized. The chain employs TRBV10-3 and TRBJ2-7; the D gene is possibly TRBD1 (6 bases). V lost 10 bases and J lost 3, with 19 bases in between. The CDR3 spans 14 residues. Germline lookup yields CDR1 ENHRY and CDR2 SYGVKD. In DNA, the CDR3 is TGTGCCACCCGAAATACCGGGACATTCTACGAGCAGTACTTC. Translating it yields CATRNTGTFYEQYF.

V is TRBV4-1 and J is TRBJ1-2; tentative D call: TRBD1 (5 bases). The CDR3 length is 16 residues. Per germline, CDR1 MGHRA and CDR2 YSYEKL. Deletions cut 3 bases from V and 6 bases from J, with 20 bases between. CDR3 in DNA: TGCGCCAGCAGCCACCCCATTCAACATCAGGGAAATGGCTACACCTTC. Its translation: CASSHPIQHQGNGYTF.

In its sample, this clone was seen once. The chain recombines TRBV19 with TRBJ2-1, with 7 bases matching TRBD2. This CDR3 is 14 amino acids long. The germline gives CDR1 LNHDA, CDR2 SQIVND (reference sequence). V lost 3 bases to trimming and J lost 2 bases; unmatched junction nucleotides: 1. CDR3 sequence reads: CASSMSGTYNEQFF. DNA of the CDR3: TGTGCCAGTAGTATGAGCGGGACCTACAATGAGCAGTTCTTC.

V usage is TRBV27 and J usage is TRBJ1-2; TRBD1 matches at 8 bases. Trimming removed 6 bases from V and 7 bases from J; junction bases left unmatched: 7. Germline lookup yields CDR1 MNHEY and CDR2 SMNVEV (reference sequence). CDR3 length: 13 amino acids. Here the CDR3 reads CASRSGGAVGYTF. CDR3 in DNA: TGTGCCAGCAGATCAGGGGGCGCGGTTGGCTACACCTTC.

This CDR3 is CSVFKGGLNTEAFF. CDR3 DNA: TGCAGCGTTTTCAAGGGAGGGCTGAACACTGAAGCTTTCTTT. This chain joins TRBV29-1 and TRBJ1-1, with unresolved D. Germline-derived CDR1 and CDR2 are SQVTM and ANQGSEA. The V and J ends lost 5 bases and 0 bases respectively, with 13 bases between them. The CDR3 is 14 amino acids.

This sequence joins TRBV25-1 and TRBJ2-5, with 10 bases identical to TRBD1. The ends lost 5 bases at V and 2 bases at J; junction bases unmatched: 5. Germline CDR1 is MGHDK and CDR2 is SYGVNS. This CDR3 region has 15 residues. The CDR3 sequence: CASSPGTGDQETQYF. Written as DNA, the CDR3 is TGTGCCAGCAGTCCCGGGACAGGGGATCAAGAGACCCAGTACTTC.

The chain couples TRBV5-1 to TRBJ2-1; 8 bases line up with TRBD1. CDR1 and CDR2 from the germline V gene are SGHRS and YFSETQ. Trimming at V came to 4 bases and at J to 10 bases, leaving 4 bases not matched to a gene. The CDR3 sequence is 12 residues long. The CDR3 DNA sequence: TGCGCCAGCAGCGGGACAGGTTTGGAGCAGTTCTTC. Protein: CASSGTGLEQFF.

In nucleotides, the CDR3 is TGTGCCAGCAGGTGGACAGGGGATAGCAATCAGCCCCAGCATTTT. Protein sequence: CASRWTGDSNQPQHF. The chain combines TRBV6-5 with TRBJ1-5, with 9 bases lining up with TRBD1. Germline V gives CDR1 MNHEY, CDR2 SVGAGI. This CDR3 is 15 amino acids long. The V segment lost 6 bases and the J segment 0 bases; nucleotides outside the gene matches: 3.

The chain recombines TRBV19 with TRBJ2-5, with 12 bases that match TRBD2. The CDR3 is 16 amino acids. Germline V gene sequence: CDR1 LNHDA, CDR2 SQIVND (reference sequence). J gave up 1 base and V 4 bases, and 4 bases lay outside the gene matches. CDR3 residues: CASSRTGLAGQETQYF. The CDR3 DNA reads TGTGCCAGTAGTAGGACGGGACTAGCGGGCCAAGAGACCCAGTACTTC.

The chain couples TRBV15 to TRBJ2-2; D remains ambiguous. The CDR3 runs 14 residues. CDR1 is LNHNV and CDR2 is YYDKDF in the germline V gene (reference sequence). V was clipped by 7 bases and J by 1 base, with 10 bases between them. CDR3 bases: TGTGCCACCACCCCTCGAAGGAACACCGGGGAGCTGTTTTTT. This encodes CATTPRRNTGELFF.

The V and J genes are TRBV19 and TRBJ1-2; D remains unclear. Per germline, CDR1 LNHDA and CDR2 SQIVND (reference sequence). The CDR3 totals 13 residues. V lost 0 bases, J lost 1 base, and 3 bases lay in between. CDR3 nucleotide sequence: TGTGCCAGTAGTATAGAGTTTAACTATGGCTACACCTTC. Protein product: CASSIEFNYGYTF.

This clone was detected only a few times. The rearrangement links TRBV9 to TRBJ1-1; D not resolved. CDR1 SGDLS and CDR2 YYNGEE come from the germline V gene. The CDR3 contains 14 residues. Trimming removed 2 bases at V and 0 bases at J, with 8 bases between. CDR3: CASSVEGLNTEAFF. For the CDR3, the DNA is TGTGCCAGCAGCGTTGAAGGGCTGAACACTGAAGCTTTCTTT. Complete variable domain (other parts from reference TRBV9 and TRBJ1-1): DSGVTQTPKHLITATGQRVTLRCSPRSGDLSVYWYQQSLDQGLQFLIQYYNGEERAKGNILERFSAQQFPDLHSELNLSSLELGDSALYFCASSVEGLNTEAFFGQGTRLTVV.

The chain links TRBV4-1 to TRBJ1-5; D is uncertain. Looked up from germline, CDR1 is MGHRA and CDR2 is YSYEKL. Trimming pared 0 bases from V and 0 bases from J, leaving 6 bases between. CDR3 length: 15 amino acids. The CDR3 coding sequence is TGCGCCAGCAGCCAAGATTCCGGTAGCAATCAGCCCCAGCATTTT. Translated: CASSQDSGSNQPQHF.

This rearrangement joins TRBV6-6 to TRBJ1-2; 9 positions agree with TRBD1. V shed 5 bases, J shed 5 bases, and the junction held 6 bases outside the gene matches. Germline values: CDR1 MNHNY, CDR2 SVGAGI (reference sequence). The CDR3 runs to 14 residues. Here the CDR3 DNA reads TGTGCCAGCAGTGTACCCGGGACAGGGTATGGCTACACCTTC. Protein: CASSVPGTGYGYTF.

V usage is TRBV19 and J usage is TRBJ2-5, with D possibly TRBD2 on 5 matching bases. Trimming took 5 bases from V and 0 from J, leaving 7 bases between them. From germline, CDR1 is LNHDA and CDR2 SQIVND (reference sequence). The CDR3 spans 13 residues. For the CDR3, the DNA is TGTGCCAGTAGTCGGGAAGACCAAGAGACCCAGTACTTC. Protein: CASSREDQETQYF.

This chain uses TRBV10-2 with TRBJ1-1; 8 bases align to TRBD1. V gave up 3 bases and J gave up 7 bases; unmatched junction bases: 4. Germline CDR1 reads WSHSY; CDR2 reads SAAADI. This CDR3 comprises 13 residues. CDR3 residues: CASSDLGQGEAFF. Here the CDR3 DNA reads TGCGCCAGCAGTGATCTCGGACAGGGTGAAGCTTTCTTT.

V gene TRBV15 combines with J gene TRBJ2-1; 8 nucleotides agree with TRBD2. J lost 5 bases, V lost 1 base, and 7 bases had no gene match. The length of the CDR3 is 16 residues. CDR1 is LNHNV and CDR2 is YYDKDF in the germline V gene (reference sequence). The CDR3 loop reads CATSRGGTRRNNEQFF. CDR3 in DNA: TGTGCCACCAGCAGAGGCGGGACTAGACGGAACAATGAGCAGTTCTTC.

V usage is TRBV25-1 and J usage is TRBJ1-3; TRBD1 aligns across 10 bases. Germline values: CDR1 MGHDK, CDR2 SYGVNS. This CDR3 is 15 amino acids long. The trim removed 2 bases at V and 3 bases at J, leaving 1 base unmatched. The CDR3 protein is CASSEGTGDGNTIYF. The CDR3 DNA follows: TGTGCCAGCAGTGAAGGGACAGGGGATGGAAACACCATATATTTT.

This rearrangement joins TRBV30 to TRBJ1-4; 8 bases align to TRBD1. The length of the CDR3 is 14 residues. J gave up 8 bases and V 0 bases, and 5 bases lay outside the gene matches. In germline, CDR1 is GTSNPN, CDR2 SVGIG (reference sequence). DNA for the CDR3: TGTGCCTGGAGTGTGCAGGGGGCGGGGGAAAAACTGTTTTTT. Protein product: CAWSVQGAGEKLFF.

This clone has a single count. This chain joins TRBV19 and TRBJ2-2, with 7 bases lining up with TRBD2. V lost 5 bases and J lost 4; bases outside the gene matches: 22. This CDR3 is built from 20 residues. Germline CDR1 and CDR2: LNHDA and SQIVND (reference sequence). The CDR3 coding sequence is TGTGCCAGTAGTTCCCCGGGGAGGAGGAGTGGACTAGAGGCCACCGGGGAGCTGTTTTTT. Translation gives CASSSPGRRSGLEATGELFF.